This T cell receptor beta chain was captured in a study of blood T cell repertoires in COVID-19. Study-wide context: Sample material is recorded as cDNA or gDNA derived from T cells, B-cell-depleted T cells, or PBMCs.

This CDR3 has 11 residues. V was trimmed by 6 bases and J by 4 bases, leaving 6 bases between them. Germline V gene sequence: CDR1 DFQATT, CDR2 SNEGSKA (reference sequence). Repertoires were generated with immunoSEQ multiplex PCR, while TCRdb's copy carries only in-frame clones and drops some. The data show approximately 130,000 clones, with around 83% seen just once and over 15% held by the top ten. Adults between roughly 18 and 89 years of age took part from under 25 US areas. The chain carries TRBV20-1 and TRBJ2-2, with D unclear. Sequences were obtained from PBMCs or T cells enriched from blood (not recorded which). The source is a man aged 25 to 45 who had recovered from COVID-19. CDR3 DNA: TGCAGTGCCCCGAGCACCGGGGAGCTGTTTTTT. This codes for CSAPSTGELFF.